Included here is one TCR beta chain sequence, with context. The data stem from a study of blood T cell repertoires in COVID-19. Looking at the study overall: Some COVID-19 samples were acute and others convalescent; all came from the United States, Italy and Spain. The analysed material was cDNA or gDNA that came from T cells, B-cell-depleted T cells, or PBMCs.

Per the authors' pipeline: From reference gene primer amplification, estimates of nucleated cell counts were derived. Libraries were prepared by immunoSEQ multiplex PCR; TCRdb keeps only in-frame clonotypes and omits some of them. For V, J and clone size, that table is used; D and trimming come from the DNA. Seen here are approximately 130,000 clones, around 78% observed once, and the top ten hold approximately 11%. Trimming took off 3 bases at V and 4 bases at J, with 9 bases between the two ends. This CDR3 spans 13 amino acids. The chain has TRBV12-3 or TRBV12-4 and TRBJ1-2; D unclear. The sequence came from a human donor in a cohort sampled during active COVID-19. What was sequenced was peripheral blood. The CDR3 sequence: CASSFGYSYGYTF. The CDR3 nucleotides read TGTGCCAGCAGTTTTGGGTACAGCTATGGCTACACCTTC.